This TCR beta chain was captured in a study of OX40 agonist ivuxolimab in advanced cancers. Study summary: Every 2 weeks, ivuxolimab was infused into the patients intravenously at between 0.01 and 10 mg/kg.

Turning to this clone: Its antigen is unknown.

Whole-study findings and limits: With doses of 0.1 to 3.0 mg/kg, CD4+ and CD8+ blood T cells had undergone clonal expansion by week 6. Among the least clonally expanded were partial responders at 0.1-3.0 mg/kg.

Clones were read by immunoSEQ multiplex PCR, and TCRdb kept only the in-frame ones, dropping some. The table lists over 9,000 clones, around four fifths of them singletons. The CDR3 totals 16 residues. CDR1 is SGDLS, CDR2 YYNGEE, per germline. V shed 3 bases and J 2 bases; nucleotides not matched to a gene: 4. The receptor comes from an adult with an advanced solid tumor such as melanoma, head and neck, liver or kidney cancer. This material consisted of CD4+ or CD8+ T cells sorted from blood, taken in a trial of the OX40 agonist ivuxolimab. The chain uses TRBV9 and TRBJ2-5; 13 bases agree with TRBD2. The chain's CDR3 is CASSGLAGGPQETQYF. For the CDR3, the DNA is TGTGCCAGCAGCGGACTAGCGGGGGGACCACAAGAGACCCAGTACTTC.